Shown below are 29 T cell receptor beta chains from a single sample sequenced in a study of human T cells and chemical hapten exposure. The starting material, unfractionated whole blood, was used for total RNA extraction. Library preparation tagged each individual cDNA molecule with a unique molecular identifier. MiXCR, applied by TCRdb to the reads, yields one record per CDR3 protein. Of over 700 distinct CDR3 sequences listed, roughly 80% are singletons. Sequenced: whole blood. The receptors were gathered from a human donor with alopecia, or a healthy volunteer (not recorded which). Some clones in this sample may be carry-over from other donors' samples. This table probably holds off-target reads from a library built for another chain.

CDR3 loop: CASSLRENTEAFF. DNA of the CDR3: TGCGCCAGCAGCTTGAGAGAGAACACTGAAGCTTTCTTT. The V gene is TRBV5-1, the J gene TRBJ1-1; D ambiguous. This CDR3 region has 13 residues. The V gene's germline CDR1 is SGHRS and CDR2 YFSETQ. V lost 1 base and J 1 base, leaving 5 bases between the germline ends.

This clonotype was observed a single time. This sequence joins TRBV7-9 and TRBJ2-7, with D uncertain. Germline values: CDR1 SEHNR, CDR2 FQNEAQ (reference sequence). CDR3 length equals 13 residues. The V and J ends lost 1 base and 4 bases respectively, with 8 bases between them. In DNA form, the CDR3 reads TGTGCCAGCAGCTTAGAGACGGGTTACGAGCAGTACTTC. The encoded protein is CASSLETGYEQYF.

The chain recombines TRBV5-1 with TRBJ2-5; D is ambiguous. The V end was cut by 2 bases, the J end by 2 bases, with 13 bases between. CDR3 length equals 15 residues. Per the germline V gene, CDR1 is SGHRS and CDR2 is YFSETQ. Written as DNA, the CDR3 is TGCGCCAGCAGCTTCACCGCAAGAGTTCAAGAGACCCAGTACTTC. It encodes CASSFTARVQETQYF.

Only a few counts were recorded for this clonotype. The gene calls are TRBV7-9 and TRBJ2-7; 9 bases agree with TRBD1. The CDR3 totals 16 residues. The J segment lost 0 bases and the V segment lost 5 bases, leaving 8 bases of the junction unmatched. Germline assignment: CDR1 SEHNR and CDR2 FQNEAQ (reference sequence). Here the CDR3 reads CASSPGPGQGSYEQYF. The CDR3 DNA reads TGTGCCAGCAGCCCGGGTCCGGGACAGGGCTCCTACGAGCAGTACTTC.

The rearrangement joins TRBV13 to TRBJ2-7, with 8 bases identical to TRBD1. The V gene end was trimmed by 5 bases and the J gene end by 2 bases; junction bases not matched to a gene: 5. This CDR3 spans 14 amino acids. Germline CDR1 reads PRHDT; CDR2 reads FYEKMQ (reference sequence). CDR3 nucleotide sequence: TGTGCCAGCAGCAAAGGACAGGGCGCCTACGAGCAGTACTTC. Protein sequence: CASSKGQGAYEQYF.

The chain combines TRBV11-2 with TRBJ1-2; TRBD1 matches at 9 bases. This CDR3 contains 14 residues. V shed 0 bases and J 5 bases; nucleotides not matched to a gene: 1. Germline values: CDR1 SGHAT, CDR2 FQNNGV. In DNA, the CDR3 is TGTGCCAGCAGCTTAGAGGGACAGGGATATGGCTACACCTTC. Its protein is CASSLEGQGYGYTF.

CDR3: CASSLGGGAETQYF. The CDR3 nucleotides are TGTGCCAGCAGTTTAGGCGGGGGGGCCGAGACCCAGTACTTC. This chain joins TRBV12-3 or TRBV12-4 and TRBJ2-5; 9 positions agree with TRBD2. V was pared by 1 base and J by 5 bases, with 2 bases of the junction left unmatched. The CDR3 has 14 residues.

This clonotype was recorded a few times. The chain carries TRBV6-2 or TRBV6-3 and TRBJ1-5; 9 nucleotides line up with TRBD1. Germline V gene lookup returns CDR1 MNHEY and CDR2 SVGEGT. The CDR3 totals 16 residues. The ends lost 2 bases at V and 4 bases at J; junction bases unmatched: 6. This CDR3 reads CASSYGGQGRNQPQHF. CDR3 nucleotide sequence: TGTGCCAGCAGTTACGGGGGACAGGGCCGTAATCAGCCCCAGCATTTT.

The chain is built from TRBV6-6 and TRBJ2-1; D gene uncertain. In germline, CDR1 is MNHNY, CDR2 SVGAGI (reference sequence). Trimming took 0 bases from V and 8 from J, leaving 8 bases between them. The CDR3 has 13 residues. The CDR3 sequence is CASSYSKSYEQFF. In nucleotides, the CDR3 is TGTGCCAGCAGTTACTCAAAGTCCTATGAGCAGTTCTTC.

The chain employs TRBV5-8 and TRBJ1-5; possibly TRBD1 for D (6 bases). The CDR3 spans 15 residues. CDR1 is SGHTS, CDR2 YDEGEE, per germline. V was cut by 4 bases and J by 2 bases, with 13 bases left in between. CDR3 in DNA: TGTGCCAGCAGCCCTAGACAGGAAGGCAATCAGCCCCAGCATTTT. Translating gives CASSPRQEGNQPQHF.

The gene calls are TRBV12-3 or TRBV12-4 and TRBJ2-7; TRBD1 agrees at 7 bases. V shed 5 bases, J shed 2 bases, and the junction held 3 bases outside the gene matches. This CDR3 is built from 13 residues. CDR3 in DNA: TGTGCCAGCAGTCCCGGGACAGCCTACGAGCAGTACTTC. Translated, it gives CASSPGTAYEQYF.

V and J are TRBV6-5 and TRBJ1-3, with no clear D. There are 16 residues in the CDR3. The V gene lost 0 bases and the J gene lost 1 base, with 10 bases spanning the gap. The germline V gene has CDR1 MNHEY and CDR2 SVGAGI. The DNA for the CDR3 is TGTGCCAGCAGTTACTCCGGCCCGGGGTCTGGAAACACCATATATTTT. Translation: CASSYSGPGSGNTIYF.

The chain employs TRBV12-3 or TRBV12-4 and TRBJ1-4; 7 bases are shared with TRBD1. The CDR3 runs to 14 residues. V gave up 8 bases and J gave up 6 bases; unmatched junction bases: 9. The CDR3 reads CASRQSTGYEKLFF. In DNA, the CDR3 is TGTGCCAGCCGCCAATCGACAGGGTATGAAAAACTGTTTTTT.

The chain employs TRBV28 and TRBJ2-7; D tentatively reads TRBD1 or TRBD2 (5 bases each). CDR3 length: 12 residues. Trimming took 8 bases from V and 12 from J, leaving 20 bases between them. Germline V CDR1 and CDR2: MDHEN, SYDVKM. CDR3 in amino acids: CASGEPGPIRYF. DNA for the CDR3: TGTGCCAGCGGAGAGCCGGGGCCGATAAGGTACTTC.

The rearrangement uses TRBV10-3 and TRBJ2-2; 8 bases map to TRBD1. The CDR3 extends over 15 amino acids. Germline V gene data show CDR1 as ENHRY and CDR2 as SYGVKD. V shed 4 bases and J 4 bases; nucleotides not matched to a gene: 5. The CDR3 sequence is CAISAGTGPTGELFF. The CDR3 nucleotides are TGTGCCATCAGTGCCGGGACAGGTCCCACCGGGGAGCTGTTTTTT.

The chain is built from TRBV7-2 and TRBJ2-4, with 8 bases aligning to TRBD1. V was clipped by 5 bases and J by 2 bases; unmatched bases: 2. Germline CDR1 is SGHTA and CDR2 is FQGNSA. This CDR3 contains 14 residues. The CDR3 DNA follows: TGTGCCAGCAGCCCAGGGGGCTCCAAAAACATTCAGTACTTC. Translating it yields CASSPGGSKNIQYF.

This rearrangement joins TRBV20-1 to TRBJ2-1; TRBD2 might be the D (6 bases). This CDR3 has 13 amino acids. Per the germline V gene, CDR1 is DFQATT and CDR2 is SNEGSKA (reference sequence). V gave up 8 bases and J gave up 2 bases, with 13 bases separating them. CDR3 in DNA: TGCAGTACCCTGACGGGGGCCTACAATGAGCAGTTCTTC. Its translation: CSTLTGAYNEQFF.

The genes are TRBV28 and TRBJ1-4; D is ambiguous. V dropped 6 bases and J dropped 6 bases, with 14 bases sitting between them. Germline V gene lookup returns CDR1 MDHEN and CDR2 SYDVKM. The CDR3 spans 14 residues. The CDR3 DNA reads TGTGCCAGCAGCTACGGACGGAACCATGAAAAACTGTTTTTT. This codes for CASSYGRNHEKLFF.

The chain combines TRBV7-9 with TRBJ2-3, with D perhaps matching TRBD1 (6 bases). Trimming took off 0 bases at V and 3 bases at J, with 10 bases between the two ends. This CDR3 contains 15 residues. Germline V gives CDR1 SEHNR, CDR2 FQNEAQ (reference sequence). Here the CDR3 reads CASSLAGARTDTQYF. The CDR3 DNA follows: TGTGCCAGCAGCTTAGCGGGGGCGCGGACAGATACGCAGTATTTT.

The gene calls are TRBV18 and TRBJ2-7; D is undetermined. The length of the CDR3 is 14 residues. Germline CDR1 is KGHSH and CDR2 is LQKENI. V lost 2 bases, J lost 2 bases, and 10 bases lay in between. The CDR3 sequence: CASSPLASAYEQYF. In nucleotides, the CDR3 is TGTGCCAGCTCACCATTGGCGTCCGCCTACGAGCAGTACTTC.

The CDR3 sequence: CASSQQGNTEAFF. CDR3 nucleotide sequence: TGTGCCAGCAGCCAACAGGGAAACACTGAAGCTTTCTTT. The rearrangement links TRBV3-1 to TRBJ1-1; TRBD1 is a possible D gene (5 bases). Trimming removed 2 bases at V and 2 bases at J, with 6 bases between. This CDR3 has 13 amino acids. Germline lookup yields CDR1 LGHDT and CDR2 YNNKEL (reference sequence).

The J gene is TRBJ1-2, the V gene TRBV25-1; no definite D call. Germline V gene sequence: CDR1 MGHDK, CDR2 SYGVNS. This CDR3 has 13 amino acids. V lost 6 bases and J 8 bases, leaving 16 bases between the germline ends. The CDR3 DNA follows: TGTGCCAGCAGGAAGGATTCCCCCGAGGGCTACACCTTC. This encodes CASRKDSPEGYTF.

The CDR3 sequence is CASSPQGVSQPQHF. The CDR3 region has the DNA TGTGCCAGCAGTCCCCAGGGGGTGAGTCAGCCCCAGCATTTT. The chain combines TRBV6-5 with TRBJ1-5; TRBD1 aligns across 7 bases. With V trimmed by 5 bases and J by 6 bases, 7 bases remained unmatched. The CDR3 spans 14 residues. The germline V gene has CDR1 MNHEY and CDR2 SVGAGI.

The chain uses TRBV12-3 or TRBV12-4 and TRBJ2-1; 11 positions match TRBD2. CDR3 length: 15 residues. The trim removed 6 bases at V and 1 base at J, leaving 2 bases unmatched. This CDR3 is CASRSSGRSYNEQFF. In DNA, the CDR3 is TGTGCCAGCAGGTCTAGCGGGAGGTCCTACAATGAGCAGTTCTTC.

The chain is built from TRBV6-5 and TRBJ1-5, with D perhaps matching TRBD1 (6 bases). Germline CDR1 and CDR2: MNHEY and SVGAGI. V gave up 3 bases and J gave up 1 base, with 19 bases separating them. The CDR3 sequence is 18 residues long. CDR3 amino acids: CASSYVHRETLSNQPQHF. The CDR3 bases are TGTGCCAGCAGTTATGTGCACAGGGAAACGCTCAGCAATCAGCCCCAGCATTTT.

The rearrangement joins TRBV20-1 to TRBJ1-2; 8 positions match TRBD1. V trimming: 3 bases; J trimming: 5 bases; junction bases outside the gene matches: 8. The V gene's germline CDR1 is DFQATT and CDR2 SNEGSKA (reference sequence). This CDR3 contains 14 residues. DNA for the CDR3: TGCAGTGCTAGTCTGGACAGGGAGACTTATGGCTACACCTTC. It encodes CSASLDRETYGYTF.

This clonotype appeared a few times. The chain links TRBV6-6 to TRBJ2-1, with 12 nucleotides matching TRBD2. Per germline, CDR1 MNHNY and CDR2 SVGAGI (reference sequence). Trimming at V came to 2 bases and at J to 7 bases, leaving 9 bases not matched to a gene. This CDR3 comprises 17 residues. For the CDR3, the DNA is TGTGCCAGCAGTTACCGATCTCTAGCGGGGGGGCTAAATGAGCAGTTCTTC. Its translation is CASSYRSLAGGLNEQFF.

This clonotype was seen a few times. The chain joins TRBV7-2 to TRBJ1-1, with a tentative D call TRBD1 (5 bases). Germline CDR1 is SGHTA and CDR2 is FQGNSA. This CDR3 has 15 residues. Trimming pared 2 bases from V and 0 bases from J, leaving 10 bases between. The CDR3 sequence is CASSLQGNMNTEAFF. The CDR3 DNA follows: TGTGCCAGCAGCTTACAGGGAAACATGAACACTGAAGCTTTCTTT. Together with reference TRBV7-2 and TRBJ1-1, the CDR3 gives the full variable domain: GAGVSQSPSNKVTEKGKDVELRCDPISGHTALYWYRQSLGQGLEFLIYFQGNSAPDKSGLPSDRFSAERTGGSVSTLTIQRTQQEDSAVYLCASSLQGNMNTEAFFGQGTRLTVV.

This chain joins TRBV20-1 and TRBJ1-1, with 11 bases fitting TRBD1. The germline V gene encodes CDR1 DFQATT and CDR2 SNEGSKA (reference sequence). Trimming at V came to 0 bases and at J to 11 bases, leaving 14 bases not matched to a gene. CDR3 length: 16 residues. DNA for the CDR3: TGCAGTGCTAGAGAGTGGACAGGGGGCCCTCTTCGCGTGGCTTTCTTT. Translating gives CSAREWTGGPLRVAFF.